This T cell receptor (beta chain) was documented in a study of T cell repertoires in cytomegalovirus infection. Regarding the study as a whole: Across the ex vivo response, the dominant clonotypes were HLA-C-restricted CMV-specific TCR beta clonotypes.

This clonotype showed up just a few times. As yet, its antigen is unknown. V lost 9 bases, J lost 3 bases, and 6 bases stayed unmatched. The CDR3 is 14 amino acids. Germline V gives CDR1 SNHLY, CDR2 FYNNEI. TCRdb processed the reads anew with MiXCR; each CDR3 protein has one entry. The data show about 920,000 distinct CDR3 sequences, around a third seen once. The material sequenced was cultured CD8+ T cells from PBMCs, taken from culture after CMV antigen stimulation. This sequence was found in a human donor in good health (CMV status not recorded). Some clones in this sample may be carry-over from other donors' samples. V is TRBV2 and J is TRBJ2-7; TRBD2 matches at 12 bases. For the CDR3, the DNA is TGTGCCAGGTCCAAACTAGCGGGGGGCTACGAGCAGTACTTC. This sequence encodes CARSKLAGGYEQYF.